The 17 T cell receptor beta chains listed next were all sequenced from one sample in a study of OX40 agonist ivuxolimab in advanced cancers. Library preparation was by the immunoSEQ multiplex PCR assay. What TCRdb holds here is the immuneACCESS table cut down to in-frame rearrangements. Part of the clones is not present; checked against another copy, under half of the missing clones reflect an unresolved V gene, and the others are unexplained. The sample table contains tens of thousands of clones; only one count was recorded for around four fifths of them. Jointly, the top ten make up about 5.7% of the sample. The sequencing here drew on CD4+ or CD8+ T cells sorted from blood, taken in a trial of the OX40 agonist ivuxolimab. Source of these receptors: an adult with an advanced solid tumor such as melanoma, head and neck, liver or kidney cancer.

CDR3 sequence (DNA): TGCGCCAGCAGAACTTCCCGGGAGGGGCCCAGCGGTGAAAAACTGTTTTTT. This gives the protein CASRTSREGPSGEKLFF. This rearrangement joins TRBV4-3 to TRBJ1-4, with a possible D match to TRBD1 (5 bases). Trimming removed 6 bases at V and 7 bases at J, with 24 bases between. Germline assignment: CDR1 LGHNA and CDR2 YSLEER. CDR3 length: 17 residues.

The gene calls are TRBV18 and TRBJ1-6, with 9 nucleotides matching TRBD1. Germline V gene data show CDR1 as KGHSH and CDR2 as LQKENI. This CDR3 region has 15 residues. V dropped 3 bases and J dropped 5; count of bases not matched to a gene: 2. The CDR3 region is CASSPGTGNNSPLHF. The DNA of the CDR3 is TGTGCCAGCTCACCCGGGACAGGGAATAATTCACCCCTCCACTTT.

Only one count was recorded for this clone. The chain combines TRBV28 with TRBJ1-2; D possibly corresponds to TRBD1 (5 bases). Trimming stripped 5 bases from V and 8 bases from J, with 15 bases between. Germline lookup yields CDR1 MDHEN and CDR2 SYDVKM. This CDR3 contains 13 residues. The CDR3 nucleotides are TGTGCCAGCAGTCCTCCGAGACAGCGGGGCTACACCTTC. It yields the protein CASSPPRQRGYTF.

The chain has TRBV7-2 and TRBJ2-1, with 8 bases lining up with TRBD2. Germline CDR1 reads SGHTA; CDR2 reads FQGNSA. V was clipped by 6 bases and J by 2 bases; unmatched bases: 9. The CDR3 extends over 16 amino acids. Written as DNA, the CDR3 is TGTGCCAGCAGTTCCTTAGCGGGGCCTACCTACAATGAGCAGTTCTTC. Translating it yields CASSSLAGPTYNEQFF.

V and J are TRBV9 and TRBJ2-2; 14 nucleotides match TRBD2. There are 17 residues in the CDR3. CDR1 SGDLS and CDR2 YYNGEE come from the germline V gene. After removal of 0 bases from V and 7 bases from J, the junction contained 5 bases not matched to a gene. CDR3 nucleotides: TGTGCCAGCAGCGTAGGGACTAGCGGGAGGATGGGCGGGGAGCTGTTTTTT. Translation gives CASSVGTSGRMGGELFF.

Here the CDR3 reads CASSSHSGGQLYF. The CDR3 DNA is TGTGCCAGCAGTTCCCATTCAGGGGGTCAATTGTACTTC. This chain uses TRBV6-6 with TRBJ2-7; TRBD1 agrees at 7 bases. The CDR3 has 13 residues. Germline V CDR1 and CDR2: MNHNY, SVGAGI (reference sequence). J was trimmed by 12 bases and V by 4 bases; bases with no gene match: 12.

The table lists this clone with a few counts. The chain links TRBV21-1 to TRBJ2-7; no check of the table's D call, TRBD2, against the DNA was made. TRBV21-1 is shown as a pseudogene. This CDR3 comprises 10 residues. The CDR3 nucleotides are TGTGCCCGAGGAGGCTTTGAGCAGTACTTC. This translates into CARGGFEQYF.

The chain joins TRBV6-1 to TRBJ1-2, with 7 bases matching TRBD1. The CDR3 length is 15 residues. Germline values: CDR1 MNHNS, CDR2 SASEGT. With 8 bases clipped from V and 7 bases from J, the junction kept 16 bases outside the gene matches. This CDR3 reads CASAKSDRDGAGYTF. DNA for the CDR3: TGTGCCAGCGCTAAATCCGACAGGGACGGGGCTGGCTACACCTTC.

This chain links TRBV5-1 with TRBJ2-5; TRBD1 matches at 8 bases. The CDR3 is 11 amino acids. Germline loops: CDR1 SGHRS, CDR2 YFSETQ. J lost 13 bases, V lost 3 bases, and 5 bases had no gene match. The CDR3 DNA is TGCGCCAGCAGCTCGGGCGGGACAGGGTACTTC. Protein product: CASSSGGTGYF.

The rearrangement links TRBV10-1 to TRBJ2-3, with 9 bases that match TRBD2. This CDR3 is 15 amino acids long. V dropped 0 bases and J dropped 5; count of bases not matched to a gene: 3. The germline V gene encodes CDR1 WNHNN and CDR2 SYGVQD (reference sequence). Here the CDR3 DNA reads TGCGCCAGCAGTGAGTCGGGGACTAGCTTAGATACGCAGTATTTT. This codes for CASSESGTSLDTQYF.

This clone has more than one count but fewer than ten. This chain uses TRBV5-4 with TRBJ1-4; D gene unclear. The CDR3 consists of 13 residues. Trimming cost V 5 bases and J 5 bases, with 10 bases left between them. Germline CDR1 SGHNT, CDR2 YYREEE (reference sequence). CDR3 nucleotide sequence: TGTGCCAGCAGGACAAACCCAAATGAAAAACTGTTTTTT. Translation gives CASRTNPNEKLFF.

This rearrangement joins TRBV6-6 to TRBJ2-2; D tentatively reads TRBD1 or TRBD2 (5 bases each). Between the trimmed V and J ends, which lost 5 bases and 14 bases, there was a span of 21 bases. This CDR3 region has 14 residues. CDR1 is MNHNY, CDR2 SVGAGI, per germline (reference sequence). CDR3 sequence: CASSQTSGGPSLFF. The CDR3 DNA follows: TGTGCCAGCAGTCAGACTTCTGGGGGACCATCACTGTTTTTT.

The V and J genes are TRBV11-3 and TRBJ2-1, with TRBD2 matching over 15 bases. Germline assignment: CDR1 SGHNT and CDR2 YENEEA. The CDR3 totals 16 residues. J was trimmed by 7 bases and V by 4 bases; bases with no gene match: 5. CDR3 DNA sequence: TGTGCCAGCAGCTCCCGGACTAGCGGGAGGGTTAATGAGCAGTTCTTC. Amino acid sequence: CASSSRTSGRVNEQFF.

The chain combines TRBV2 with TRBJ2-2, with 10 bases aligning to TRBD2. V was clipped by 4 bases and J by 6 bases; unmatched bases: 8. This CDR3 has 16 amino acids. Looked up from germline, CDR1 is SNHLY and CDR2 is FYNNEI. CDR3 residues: CASSVRLAGASGELFF. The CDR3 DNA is TGTGCCAGCAGTGTCCGGCTAGCGGGAGCTTCCGGGGAGCTGTTTTTT.

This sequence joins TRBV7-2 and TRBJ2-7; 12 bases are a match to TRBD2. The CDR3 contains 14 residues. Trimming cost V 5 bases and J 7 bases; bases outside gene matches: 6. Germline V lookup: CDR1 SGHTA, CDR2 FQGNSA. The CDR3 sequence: CASSPTSGSFEQYF. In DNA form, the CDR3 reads TGTGCCAGCAGCCCGACTAGCGGGAGTTTTGAGCAGTACTTC.

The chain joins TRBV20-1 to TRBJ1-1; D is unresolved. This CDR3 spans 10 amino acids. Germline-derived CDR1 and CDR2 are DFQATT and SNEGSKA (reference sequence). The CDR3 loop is CSPQRVEAFF. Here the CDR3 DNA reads TGCAGCCCCCAGCGGGTTGAAGCTTTCTTT.

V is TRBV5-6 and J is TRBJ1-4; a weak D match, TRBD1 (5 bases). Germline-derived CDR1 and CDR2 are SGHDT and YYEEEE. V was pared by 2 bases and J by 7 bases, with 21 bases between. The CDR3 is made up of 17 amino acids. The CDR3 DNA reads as TGTGCCAGCAGCTTCTATCGGAGATTGGGGGAGGGTGAAAAACTGTTTTTT. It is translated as CASSFYRRLGEGEKLFF.